This paragraph covers one T cell receptor beta chain sequence. The antigen is unknown. Extraction of RNA preceded its reverse transcription into cDNA, which served as the sequencing template. Generated by immunoSEQ multiplex PCR, the TCRdb table keeps only in-frame clones and is missing some. The sample has about 140,000 clones, around 82% seen once; the top ten hold 20% to 30%. Treatment indicated: oral pan-JAK inhibitor, 5-10 mg twice daily. The sorting of PBMCs gave CD4+ and CD8+ T cells. This sample is part of a study of CD8+ T cells in alopecia areata. Study-wide context: Patients received oral tofacitinib, 5 to 10 mg twice daily, for moderate-to-severe alopecia areata. Study-wide results and caveats: For lesional scalp, especially alopecia totalis/universalis, clonality was higher than in normal scalp. Tofacitinib significantly reduced both scalp clonality and expanded CD8+ clones among the top 100.

This CDR3 comprises 15 residues. The germline gives CDR1 SNHLY, CDR2 FYNNEI. Trimming at V came to 6 bases and at J to 0 bases, leaving 1 base not matched to a gene. The sequences come from CD8+ T cells sorted from blood, collected at week 4, from a patient treated with tofacitinib. The sequence was collected from a human donor with alopecia areata. V is TRBV2 and J is TRBJ2-6; 8 bases fit TRBD1. The CDR3 loop reads CASRQGASGANVLTF. The CDR3 DNA follows: TGTGCCAGCAGGCAGGGGGCCTCTGGGGCCAACGTCCTGACTTTC.